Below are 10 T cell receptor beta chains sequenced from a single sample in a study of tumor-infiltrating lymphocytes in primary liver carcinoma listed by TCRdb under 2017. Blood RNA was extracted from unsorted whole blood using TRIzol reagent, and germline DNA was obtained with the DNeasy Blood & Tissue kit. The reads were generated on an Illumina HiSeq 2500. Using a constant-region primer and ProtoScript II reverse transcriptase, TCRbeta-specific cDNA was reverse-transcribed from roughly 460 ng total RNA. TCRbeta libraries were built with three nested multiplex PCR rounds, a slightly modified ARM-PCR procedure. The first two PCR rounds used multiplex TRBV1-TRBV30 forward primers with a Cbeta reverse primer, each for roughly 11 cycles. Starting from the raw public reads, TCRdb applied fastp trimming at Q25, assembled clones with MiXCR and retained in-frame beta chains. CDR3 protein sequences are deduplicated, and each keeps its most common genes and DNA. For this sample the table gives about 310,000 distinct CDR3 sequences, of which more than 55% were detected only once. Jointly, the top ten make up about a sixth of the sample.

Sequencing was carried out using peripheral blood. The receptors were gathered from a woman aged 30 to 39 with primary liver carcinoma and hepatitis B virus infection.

CDR3 amino acids: CASSLGGLLDEQYF. In DNA, the CDR3 is TGTGCCAGCAGTTTGGGAGGCCTCTTGGACGAGCAGTACTTC. The chain is built from TRBV6-5 and TRBJ2-7, with a weak D call TRBD2 (6 bases). There are 14 residues in the CDR3. V lost 4 bases and J lost 5, with 15 bases in between. Germline CDR1 reads MNHEY; CDR2 reads SVGAGI.

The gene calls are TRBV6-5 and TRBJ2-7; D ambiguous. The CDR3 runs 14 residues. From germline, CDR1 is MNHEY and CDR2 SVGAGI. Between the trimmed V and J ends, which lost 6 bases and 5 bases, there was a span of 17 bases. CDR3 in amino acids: CASSLLRMKNEQYF. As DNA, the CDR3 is TGTGCCAGCAGCCTCTTAAGGATGAAGAACGAGCAGTACTTC.

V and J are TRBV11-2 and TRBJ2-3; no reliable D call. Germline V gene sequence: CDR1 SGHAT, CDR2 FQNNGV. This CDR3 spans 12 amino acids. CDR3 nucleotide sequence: TGTGCGAACAGCACCCTCGCGTGGGCGCGGTATTTT. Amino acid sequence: CANSTLAWARYF.

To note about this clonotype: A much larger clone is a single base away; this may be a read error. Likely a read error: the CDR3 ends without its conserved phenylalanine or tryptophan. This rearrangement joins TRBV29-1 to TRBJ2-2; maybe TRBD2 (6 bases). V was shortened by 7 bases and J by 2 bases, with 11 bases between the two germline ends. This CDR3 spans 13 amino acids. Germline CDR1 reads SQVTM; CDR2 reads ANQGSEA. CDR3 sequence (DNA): TGCAGCGCGCGGGACCTTAACACCGGGGAGCTGTTTTCT. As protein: CSARDLNTGELFS.

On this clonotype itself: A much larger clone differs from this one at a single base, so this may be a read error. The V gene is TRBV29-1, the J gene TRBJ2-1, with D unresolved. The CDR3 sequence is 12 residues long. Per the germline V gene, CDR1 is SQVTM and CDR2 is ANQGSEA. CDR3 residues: CSLRLTYNVQFF. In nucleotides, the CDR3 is TGCAGCCTCCGGCTTACCTACAATGTGCAGTTCTTC.

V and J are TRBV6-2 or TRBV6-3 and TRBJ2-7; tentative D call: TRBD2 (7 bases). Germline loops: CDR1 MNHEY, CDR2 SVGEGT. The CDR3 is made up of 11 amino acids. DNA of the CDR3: TGTGCTTGCGGGGGCGCAGGCGGGCAGTACTTC. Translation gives CACGGAGGQYF.

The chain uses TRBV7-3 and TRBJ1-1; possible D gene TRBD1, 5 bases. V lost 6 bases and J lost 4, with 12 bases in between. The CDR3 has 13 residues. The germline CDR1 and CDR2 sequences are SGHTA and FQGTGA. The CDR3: CASSSDSGTEAFF. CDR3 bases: TGTGCCAGCAGTAGTGACAGTGGCACTGAAGCTTTCTTT. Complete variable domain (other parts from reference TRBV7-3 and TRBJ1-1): GAGVSQTPSNKVTEKGKYVELRCDPISGHTALYWYRQSLGQGPEFLIYFQGTGAADDSGLPNDRFFAVRPEGSVSTLKIQRTERGDSAVYLCASSSDSGTEAFFGQGTRLTVV.

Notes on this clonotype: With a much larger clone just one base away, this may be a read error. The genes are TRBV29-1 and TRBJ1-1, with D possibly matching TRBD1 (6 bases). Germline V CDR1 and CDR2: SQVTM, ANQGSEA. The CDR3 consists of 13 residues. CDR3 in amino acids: CSAVGGLNIEAFF. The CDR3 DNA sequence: TGCAGCGCCGTAGGGGGGCTGAACATTGAAGCTTTCTTT.

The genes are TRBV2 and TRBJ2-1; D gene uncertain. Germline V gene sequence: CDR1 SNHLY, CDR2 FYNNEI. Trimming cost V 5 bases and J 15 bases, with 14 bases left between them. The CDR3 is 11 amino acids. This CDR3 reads CASSLGPYLFF. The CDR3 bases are TGTGCCAGCAGTTTGGGTCCGTACCTGTTCTTC.

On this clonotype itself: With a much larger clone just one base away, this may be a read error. The CDR3 spells CASMPGQITDTRYF. CDR3 sequence (DNA): TGTGCCTCCATGCCGGGACAGATCACAGATACGCGGTATTTT. The rearrangement joins TRBV6-5 to TRBJ2-3; 7 bases map to TRBD1. The CDR3 runs 14 residues. CDR1 is MNHEY and CDR2 is SVGAGI in the germline V gene.